A selection of T cell receptor beta chains follows, all from one sample in a study of T cell repertoires in cytomegalovirus infection. TCRdb re-analysed the reads in MiXCR, keeping a single row per CDR3 protein. The profile covers approximately 340,000 distinct CDR3 sequences, with about 29% appearing a single time and 15% to 25% taken by the ten largest. These receptors have no known antigen. The sample consisted of cultured PBMCs, taken from culture after CMV antigen stimulation. These receptors all come from a human donor in good health (CMV status not recorded). Some clones in this sample may be carry-over from other donors' samples. The CDR3 runs from the conserved cysteine through the conserved F or W. D genes are given only for firm matches. Where a row states a size, it is once, few, many or the class of an expanded clone; other rows omit it.

J gene: TRBJ2-1
V gene: TRBV6-6
D gene: .
clone size: .
CDR3 protein: CASSAKIGGYNEQFF
CDR3 DNA: TGTGCCAGCAGCGCCAAGATCGGGGGATACAATGAGCAGTTCTTC

J gene: TRBJ2-2
V gene: TRBV4-1
D gene: TRBD1
clone size: few
CDR3 protein: CASSQGQGANTGELFF
CDR3 DNA: TGCGCCAGCAGCCAAGGACAGGGGGCGAACACCGGGGAGCTGTTTTTT

J gene: TRBJ2-5
V gene: TRBV7-2
D gene: .
clone size: few
CDR3 protein: CASSLVRRPETQYF
CDR3 DNA: TGTGCCAGCAGCTTAGTAAGGAGGCCGGAGACCCAGTACTTC

J gene: TRBJ2-5
V gene: TRBV24-1
D gene: .
clone size: .
CDR3 protein: CATSDLGEEETQYF
CDR3 DNA: TGTGCCACCAGTGATTTGGGGGAGGAAGAGACCCAGTACTTC

J gene: TRBJ1-2
V gene: TRBV30
D gene: .
clone size: .
CDR3 protein: CAWSRQAGGYTF
CDR3 DNA: TGTGCCTGGAGCAGACAGGCGGGTGGCTACACCTTC

J gene: TRBJ1-6
V gene: TRBV12-3/TRBV12-4
D gene: .
clone size: few
CDR3 protein: CASSRTHSYNSPLHF
CDR3 DNA: TGTGCCAGCAGTCGGACCCACTCCTATAATTCACCCCTCCACTTT

J gene: TRBJ2-1
V gene: TRBV7-7
D gene: TRBD1
clone size: few
CDR3 protein: CASSSDRGRVQFF
CDR3 DNA: TGTGCTAGCAGCTCGGACAGGGGGCGAGTGCAGTTCTTC

J gene: TRBJ2-5
V gene: TRBV7-4
D gene: .
clone size: few
CDR3 protein: CASSPGLTQETQYF
CDR3 DNA: TGTGCCAGCAGCCCGGGACTCACCCAAGAGACCCAGTACTTC

J gene: TRBJ2-1
V gene: TRBV15
D gene: TRBD2
clone size: .
CDR3 protein: CATSRDRGSSYNEQFF
CDR3 DNA: TGTGCCACCAGCAGAGATCGCGGGAGCTCCTACAATGAGCAGTTCTTC

J gene: TRBJ1-2
V gene: TRBV19
D gene: .
clone size: few
CDR3 protein: CASSIEGGSSNYGYTF
CDR3 DNA: TGTGCCAGTAGTATAGAGGGGGGCAGCTCCAACTATGGCTACACCTTC

J gene: TRBJ1-1
V gene: TRBV11-2
D gene: .
clone size: .
CDR3 protein: CASSLNIPNTEAFF
CDR3 DNA: TGTGCCAGCAGCTTAAACATCCCGAACACTGAAGCTTTCTTT

J gene: TRBJ2-2
V gene: TRBV7-6
D gene: .
clone size: few
CDR3 protein: CASSLASWSELNTGELFF
CDR3 DNA: TGTGCCAGCAGCTTAGCGAGTTGGTCAGAGCTTAACACCGGGGAGCTGTTTTTT

J gene: TRBJ2-7
V gene: TRBV4-1
D gene: .
clone size: few
CDR3 protein: CASSQDYPGRSYEQYF
CDR3 DNA: TGCGCCAGCAGCCAAGATTATCCGGGACGGTCCTACGAGCAGTACTTC

J gene: TRBJ2-4
V gene: TRBV2
D gene: .
clone size: .
CDR3 protein: CASSETGSKNIQYF
CDR3 DNA: TGTGCCAGCAGTGAGACGGGGTCTAAAAACATTCAGTACTTC

J gene: TRBJ1-1
V gene: TRBV7-9
D gene: TRBD1
clone size: few
CDR3 protein: CASSDIRTGVGEAFF
CDR3 DNA: TGTGCCAGCAGCGACATTAGGACAGGGGTCGGTGAAGCTTTCTTT

J gene: TRBJ2-3
V gene: TRBV24-1
D gene: .
clone size: .
CDR3 protein: CATSDPWTEDTQYF
CDR3 DNA: TGTGCCACCAGTGACCCATGGACAGAAGATACGCAGTATTTT

J gene: TRBJ2-1
V gene: TRBV6-6
D gene: TRBD1
clone size: .
CDR3 protein: CASSYPPRTGVSNEQFF
CDR3 DNA: TGTGCCAGCAGTTACCCCCCGAGGACAGGGGTATCGAATGAGCAGTTCTTC

J gene: TRBJ1-5
V gene: TRBV20-1
D gene: .
clone size: .
CDR3 protein: CSARDVVNQPQHF
CDR3 DNA: TGCAGTGCAAGGGACGTCGTAAATCAGCCCCAGCATTTT

J gene: TRBJ2-5
V gene: TRBV11-2
D gene: TRBD2
clone size: .
CDR3 protein: CASSLEGGSGDQETQYF
CDR3 DNA: TGTGCCAGCAGCTTAGAAGGAGGTAGCGGGGACCAAGAGACCCAGTACTTC

J gene: TRBJ1-3
V gene: TRBV6-5
D gene: .
clone size: .
CDR3 protein: CASSYSWDSGNTIYF
CDR3 DNA: TGTGCCAGCAGTTACTCGTGGGACTCTGGAAACACCATATATTTT

J gene: TRBJ2-7
V gene: TRBV10-2
D gene: .
clone size: .
CDR3 protein: CASSDRAVTYEQYF
CDR3 DNA: TGCGCCAGCAGTGACAGGGCTGTAACCTACGAGCAGTACTTC

J gene: TRBJ1-1
V gene: TRBV10-3
D gene: .
clone size: few
CDR3 protein: CASKGDTMNTEAFF
CDR3 DNA: TGTGCCTCCAAGGGGGACACAATGAACACTGAAGCTTTCTTT

J gene: TRBJ2-7
V gene: TRBV19
D gene: TRBD1
clone size: .
CDR3 protein: CASSTGTGATYEQYF
CDR3 DNA: TGTGCCAGTAGTACCGGGACAGGGGCTACCTACGAGCAGTACTTC

J gene: TRBJ2-1
V gene: TRBV19
D gene: TRBD2
clone size: few
CDR3 protein: CASSIGAGGLAGVINEQFF
CDR3 DNA: TGTGCCAGTAGTATAGGAGCAGGGGGTCTAGCGGGAGTTATCAATGAGCAGTTCTTC

J gene: TRBJ1-1
V gene: TRBV19
D gene: .
clone size: .
CDR3 protein: CASSIQQGGKRNTEAFF
CDR3 DNA: TGTGCCAGTAGTATTCAGCAGGGTGGAAAGCGCAACACTGAAGCTTTCTTT

J gene: TRBJ1-1
V gene: TRBV3-1
D gene: .
clone size: .
CDR3 protein: CASSSEGNTEAFF
CDR3 DNA: TGTGCCAGCAGTTCCGAAGGGAACACTGAAGCTTTCTTT

J gene: TRBJ2-6
V gene: TRBV28
D gene: .
clone size: .
CDR3 protein: CASSLIPTTASGANVLTF
CDR3 DNA: TGTGCCAGCAGTTTAATTCCGACGACGGCCTCTGGGGCCAACGTCCTGACTTTC

J gene: TRBJ2-1
V gene: TRBV7-9
D gene: .
clone size: few
CDR3 protein: CASSLLLALYNEQFF
CDR3 DNA: TGTGCCAGCAGCTTACTCCTAGCTCTGTACAATGAGCAGTTCTTC

J gene: TRBJ1-1
V gene: TRBV10-3
D gene: .
clone size: many
CDR3 protein: CAISSGLPGVTEAFF
CDR3 DNA: TGTGCCATCAGTTCGGGACTTCCTGGAGTTACTGAAGCTTTCTTT

J gene: TRBJ2-4
V gene: TRBV4-1
D gene: TRBD2
clone size: few
CDR3 protein: CASSLGLAGGQAKNIQYF
CDR3 DNA: TGCGCCAGCAGCCTTGGACTAGCGGGGGGGCAGGCCAAAAACATTCAGTACTTC

J gene: TRBJ2-7
V gene: TRBV5-4
D gene: .
clone size: few
CDR3 protein: CASSLVSSPYEQYF
CDR3 DNA: TGTGCCAGCAGCTTGGTCTCATCGCCCTACGAGCAGTACTTC

J gene: TRBJ1-6
V gene: TRBV28
D gene: .
clone size: .
CDR3 protein: CASTTPRGSRSPLHF
CDR3 DNA: TGTGCCAGCACCACACCGAGGGGGTCTCGTTCACCCCTCCACTTT

J gene: TRBJ2-1
V gene: TRBV11-1
D gene: TRBD2
clone size: .
CDR3 protein: CASSLGLAGVKQFF
CDR3 DNA: TGTGCCAGCAGCTTAGGGCTAGCGGGAGTGAAGCAGTTCTTC

J gene: TRBJ2-3
V gene: TRBV29-1
D gene: .
clone size: .
CDR3 protein: CSVEGHSSTDTQYF
CDR3 DNA: TGCAGCGTTGAAGGGCACAGCAGCACAGATACGCAGTATTTT

J gene: TRBJ2-7
V gene: TRBV19
D gene: .
clone size: few
CDR3 protein: CASSVGRGYEQYF
CDR3 DNA: TGTGCCAGTAGTGTGGGCAGAGGCTACGAGCAGTACTTC

J gene: TRBJ1-2
V gene: TRBV6-5
D gene: .
clone size: .
CDR3 protein: CASSQGHPGGYGYTF
CDR3 DNA: TGTGCCAGCAGTCAAGGACACCCCGGGGGATATGGCTACACCTTC

J gene: TRBJ1-2
V gene: TRBV6-5
D gene: TRBD1
clone size: .
CDR3 protein: CASSYSMGGGEDGYTF
CDR3 DNA: TGTGCCAGCAGTTACTCGATGGGAGGGGGCGAAGATGGCTACACCTTC

J gene: TRBJ2-1
V gene: TRBV3-1
D gene: TRBD2
clone size: many
CDR3 protein: CASSQMGSGGASEQFF
CDR3 DNA: TGTGCCAGCAGCCAAATGGGGAGCGGGGGGGCCAGTGAGCAGTTCTTC

J gene: TRBJ1-6
V gene: TRBV11-2
D gene: .
clone size: many
CDR3 protein: CASTEGRGQYNSPLHF
CDR3 DNA: TGTGCCAGCACCGAGGGCAGGGGCCAATATAATTCACCCCTCCACTTT

J gene: TRBJ1-5
V gene: TRBV7-2
D gene: .
clone size: .
CDR3 protein: CASSTDATVNQPQHF
CDR3 DNA: TGTGCCAGCAGCACCGACGCAACCGTCAATCAGCCCCAGCATTTT

J gene: TRBJ2-6
V gene: TRBV2
D gene: .
clone size: many
CDR3 protein: CASSELGFPGANVLTF
CDR3 DNA: TGTGCCAGCAGTGAACTGGGATTCCCCGGGGCCAACGTCCTGACTTTC

J gene: TRBJ2-5
V gene: TRBV11-2
D gene: TRBD1
clone size: .
CDR3 protein: CASSFKLRDSPEETQYF
CDR3 DNA: TGTGCCAGCAGCTTCAAACTCCGGGACAGCCCTGAAGAGACCCAGTACTTC

J gene: TRBJ1-5
V gene: TRBV27
D gene: TRBD1
clone size: few
CDR3 protein: CASSGQGGQPQHF
CDR3 DNA: TGTGCCAGCAGTGGACAGGGCGGCCAGCCCCAGCATTTT

J gene: TRBJ1-1
V gene: TRBV18
D gene: .
clone size: .
CDR3 protein: CASSPGAWNTEAFF
CDR3 DNA: TGTGCCAGCTCGCCCGGCGCCTGGAACACTGAAGCTTTCTTT

J gene: TRBJ2-6
V gene: TRBV12-3/TRBV12-4
D gene: TRBD1
clone size: many
CDR3 protein: CASSFNRGLDGANVLTF
CDR3 DNA: TGTGCCAGCAGCTTCAACAGGGGTCTAGATGGGGCCAACGTCCTGACTTTC

J gene: TRBJ1-4
V gene: TRBV2
D gene: .
clone size: .
CDR3 protein: CASSDPGVNEKLFF
CDR3 DNA: TGTGCCAGCAGTGACCCAGGGGTTAATGAAAAACTGTTTTTT

J gene: TRBJ1-5
V gene: TRBV28
D gene: .
clone size: few
CDR3 protein: CASSDGLRGIQPQHF
CDR3 DNA: TGTGCCAGCAGTGATGGACTGCGCGGGATTCAGCCCCAGCATTTT

J gene: TRBJ1-1
V gene: TRBV2
D gene: .
clone size: few
CDR3 protein: CASSLGEGSEAFF
CDR3 DNA: TGTGCCAGCAGCCTAGGGGAAGGGAGTGAAGCTTTCTTT

J gene: TRBJ2-5
V gene: TRBV20-1
D gene: TRBD2
clone size: .
CDR3 protein: CSAKGTSGGIRETQYF
CDR3 DNA: TGCAGTGCGAAAGGGACTAGCGGGGGGATCCGGGAGACCCAGTACTTC

J gene: TRBJ2-5
V gene: TRBV3-1
D gene: TRBD2
clone size: .
CDR3 protein: CASSQGLAGGEETQYF
CDR3 DNA: TGTGCCAGCAGCCAGGGACTAGCGGGAGGAGAAGAGACCCAGTACTTC

J gene: TRBJ1-4
V gene: TRBV7-6
D gene: TRBD1
clone size: .
CDR3 protein: CASSLGQGREKLFF
CDR3 DNA: TGTGCCAGCAGCCTGGGACAGGGTCGGGAAAAACTGTTTTTT

J gene: TRBJ2-1
V gene: TRBV28
D gene: TRBD1
clone size: few
CDR3 protein: CASSLETGRSYNEQFF
CDR3 DNA: TGTGCCAGCAGTTTAGAGACAGGGCGCTCCTACAATGAGCAGTTCTTC

J gene: TRBJ2-1
V gene: TRBV28
D gene: TRBD1
clone size: few
CDR3 protein: CASSYPGTADNEQFF
CDR3 DNA: TGTGCCAGCAGTTACCCGGGGACAGCTGACAATGAGCAGTTCTTC

J gene: TRBJ1-2
V gene: TRBV7-9
D gene: .
clone size: .
CDR3 protein: CASSLGGGVVGYTF
CDR3 DNA: TGTGCCAGCAGCTTGGGGGGCGGAGTCGTTGGCTACACCTTC

J gene: TRBJ1-2
V gene: TRBV13
D gene: .
clone size: .
CDR3 protein: CASSPGPQVYGYTF
CDR3 DNA: TGTGCCAGCAGCCCCGGACCGCAAGTCTATGGCTACACCTTC

J gene: TRBJ1-1
V gene: TRBV6-5
D gene: .
clone size: few
CDR3 protein: CASSYSISGGSNTEAFF
CDR3 DNA: TGTGCCAGCAGTTACTCGATATCGGGGGGATCGAACACTGAAGCTTTCTTT

J gene: TRBJ1-6
V gene: TRBV12-3/TRBV12-4
D gene: .
clone size: medium-sized
CDR3 protein: CASSLDSRENSPLHF
CDR3 DNA: TGTGCCAGCAGTTTAGACAGCCGAGAAAATTCACCCCTCCACTTT

J gene: TRBJ1-6
V gene: TRBV19
D gene: .
clone size: .
CDR3 protein: CASRTQGDNSPLHF
CDR3 DNA: TGTGCCAGTCGTACACAGGGCGACAATTCACCCCTCCACTTT